This T cell receptor beta chain was documented in a study of blood T cell repertoires in COVID-19. On the study more broadly: Some COVID-19 samples were acute and others convalescent; all came from the United States, Italy and Spain. T cells, B-cell-depleted T cells, or PBMCs provided the cDNA or gDNA that served as material.

Original data processing: Reference gene primer amplification gave nucleated cell count estimates. Sequencing was performed with immunoSEQ multiplex PCR; in TCRdb, only in-frame clones are kept and a portion is missing. The V and J calls and clone size come from that table; D and trimming were worked out from the DNA. This sample has about 99,000 clones, with around 83% found just once. The CDR3 runs to 16 residues. After removal of 4 bases from V and 2 bases from J, the junction contained 9 bases not matched to a gene. The germline CDR1 and CDR2 sequences are SGHRS and YFSETQ. The V and J genes are TRBV5-1 and TRBJ1-5, with 7 bases lining up with TRBD1. The source material was peripheral blood. This clonotype originated in a man in his 70s with active or convalescent COVID-19. The CDR3 sequence is CASSAGTEVGNQPQHF. Written as DNA, the CDR3 is TGCGCCAGCAGCGCCGGGACAGAGGTGGGCAATCAGCCCCAGCATTTT.